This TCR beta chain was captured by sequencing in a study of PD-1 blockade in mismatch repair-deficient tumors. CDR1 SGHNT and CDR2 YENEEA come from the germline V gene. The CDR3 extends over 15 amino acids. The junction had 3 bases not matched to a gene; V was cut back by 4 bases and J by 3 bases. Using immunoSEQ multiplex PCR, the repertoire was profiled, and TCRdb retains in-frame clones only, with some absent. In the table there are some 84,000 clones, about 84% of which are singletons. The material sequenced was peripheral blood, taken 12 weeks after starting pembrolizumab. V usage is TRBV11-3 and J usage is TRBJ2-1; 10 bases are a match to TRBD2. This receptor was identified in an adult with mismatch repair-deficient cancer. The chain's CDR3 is CASSYTSGIYNEQFF. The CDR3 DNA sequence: TGTGCCAGCAGCTATACTAGCGGGATCTACAATGAGCAGTTCTTC.